Below, 9 T cell receptor beta chains from the same sample are listed, as sequenced in a study of blood T cells in healthy people across ages (dated by TCRdb to between 2015 and 2016). The method behind the library was 5' RACE. For sequencing, an Illumina HiSeq 2500 was employed. The second PCR ran for about 6 to 11 cycles and used a J-beta primer mix along with a sample-barcoded 5' primer. The public reads were run again by TCRdb, first through fastp at Q25 and then through MiXCR, and only productive beta chains were kept. Identical CDR3 proteins give one entry, which carries the most common genes and DNA. Across this sample there are about a million distinct CDR3 sequences, with about 48% seen only once. The ten largest clonotypes hold 13% of the sample. Sequenced material: blood. Receptor source: a young man in good health.

CDR3 residues: CASSFKSWQGEAKNIQYF. The CDR3 nucleotides read TGTGCCAGCAGTTTTAAGTCCTGGCAGGGGGAAGCCAAAAACATTCAGTACTTC. V is TRBV12-3 or TRBV12-4 and J is TRBJ2-4; 7 bases line up with TRBD1. Trimming removed 3 bases from V and 0 bases from J; junction bases left unmatched: 11. The CDR3 extends over 18 amino acids.

This chain uses TRBV7-2 with TRBJ2-5, with 11 bases matching TRBD1. The CDR3 is made up of 16 amino acids. V shed 4 bases and J 5 bases; nucleotides not matched to a gene: 9. CDR1 SGHTA and CDR2 FQGNSA come from the germline V gene. CDR3 coding DNA: TGTGCCAGCAGCTCCTGGACAGGGGGCGCGGGGGAGACCCAGTACTTC. Protein product: CASSSWTGGAGETQYF.

The chain is built from TRBV25-1 and TRBJ1-2, with no clear D. In germline, CDR1 is MGHDK, CDR2 SYGVNS. The V gene lost 1 base and the J gene lost 8 bases, with 5 bases spanning the gap. The CDR3 loop spans 11 amino acids. The CDR3 sequence: CASSESQGYTF. CDR3 bases: TGTGCCAGCAGTGAATCGCAGGGCTACACCTTC.

In its sample, this clonotype was seen a few times. This rearrangement joins TRBV6-1 to TRBJ2-3; D is ambiguous. Germline loops: CDR1 MNHNS, CDR2 SASEGT. V lost 3 bases, J lost 2 bases, and 12 bases lay in between. The CDR3 contains 15 residues. CDR3 nucleotides: TGTGCCAGCAGTGATAGGCCGATCCCCACAGATACGCAGTATTTT. Protein product: CASSDRPIPTDTQYF.

The CDR3 DNA reads TGTGCCAGCAGCTTAGGGACTAGCGGAGAGACAGATACGCAGTATTTT. Residues: CASSLGTSGETDTQYF. The V and J genes are TRBV7-9 and TRBJ2-3; 10 bases fit TRBD2. Trimming removed 1 base from V and 3 bases from J; junction bases left unmatched: 4. Germline CDR1 is SEHNR and CDR2 is FQNEAQ (reference sequence). This CDR3 has 16 amino acids.

V and J are TRBV4-1 and TRBJ2-1, with no clear D. The CDR3 has 15 amino acids. Germline CDR1 reads MGHRA; CDR2 reads YSYEKL. V was cut by 0 bases and J by 5 bases, with 11 bases left in between. CDR3 protein: CASSQEGRSDNEQFF. The CDR3 coding sequence is TGCGCCAGCAGCCAAGAAGGGCGGTCCGACAATGAGCAGTTCTTC.

This chain connects TRBV28 to TRBJ2-4, with 9 bases matching TRBD2. The V gene's germline CDR1 is MDHEN and CDR2 SYDVKM. This CDR3 has 18 amino acids. Trimming at V came to 4 bases and at J to 1 base, leaving 11 bases not matched to a gene. CDR3 sequence: CASSSLAGMAQAKNIQYF. The CDR3 nucleotides are TGTGCCAGCAGTTCTCTAGCGGGGATGGCGCAGGCCAAAAACATTCAGTACTTC.

On this clonotype: Compared with germline, one end of the junction differs, possibly owing to a read error. CDR3 residues: CASSSNTQGWDQPQHF. The CDR3 DNA is TGTGCCAGCAGTTCAAACACCCAGGGTTGGGATCAGCCCCAACATTTT. The V and J genes are TRBV28 and TRBJ1-5, with D possibly matching TRBD1 (5 bases). The germline gives CDR1 MDHEN, CDR2 SYDVKM. The CDR3 spans 16 residues.

The V call is TRBV3-1, the J call TRBJ2-1; D ambiguous. This CDR3 contains 15 residues. The V gene lost 1 base and the J gene lost 3 bases, with 10 bases spanning the gap. Germline V gives CDR1 LGHDT, CDR2 YNNKEL (reference sequence). CDR3 amino acids: CASSQGELIYNEQFF. In nucleotides, the CDR3 is TGTGCCAGCAGCCAAGGTGAACTTATCTACAATGAGCAGTTCTTC.